This T cell receptor beta chain stems from a study of CXCR3-negative and CXCR3-positive naive CD8 T cells. Turning to the study itself: Each library held about 1.5 +/- 0.3 million TRB reads, around 140 million in total. Study-level findings and limits: Freshly isolated PBMCs were used in most assays, given partial CXCR3 loss after freezing. CXCR3-positive naive cells carried more hydrophobic TRB CDR3s than CXCR3-negative ones.

Comments on this clonotype: What it binds is unknown.

The CDR3 contains 14 residues. The germline V gene encodes CDR1 SGHTA and CDR2 FQGTGA. All CD8+ T cell subsets were sorted in triplicate at hundreds of thousands of cells each. Naive cells were sorted as CD45RO-, CCR7+, CD27+ and CD95-. Researchers prepared the TRB cDNA libraries using 5' RACE with UMI labels. With the 5' RACE reads reprocessed, TCRdb shows one record per CDR3 protein and no DNA. This repertoire comprises under 150,000 distinct CDR3 sequences; its ten largest clones make up 0.25% to 0.35%. This sequence originates from a human donor in good health. Some clones in this sample may be carry-over from other donors' samples. The sample consisted of naive CXCR3+ CD8+ T cells from blood. Subset meaning: CD45RO-CCR7+CD27+CD95- naive CD8+ T cells expressing CXCR3 (TNR3+). V is TRBV7-3 and J is TRBJ1-2; TCRdb picks TRBD1, but there is no DNA to check that call. The CDR3 reads CASSPGGGNYGYTF.